This T cell receptor (beta chain) was identified during a study of blood T cell repertoires in COVID-19. The wider study: Recovery meant two consecutive negative NP/OP PCR tests, professional clearance, or resolved symptoms.

Assay: immunoSEQ multiplex PCR; the TCRdb copy retains only in-frame clones and omits some. Among approximately 200,000 clones listed, around nine tenths were seen once. CDR3 size: 15 residues. J lost 5 bases, V lost 5 bases, and 12 bases had no gene match. Germline V lookup: CDR1 MNHEY, CDR2 SVGAGI. The sample was PBMCs or T cells enriched from blood (not recorded which). This chain connects TRBV6-5 to TRBJ2-7, with 7 nucleotides matching TRBD1. This sequence was found in a man aged 30-40 years in a cohort exposed to, infected with or recovered from COVID-19 (not recorded which). The CDR3 loop is CASSRFDRDHDEQYF. The DNA of the CDR3 is TGTGCCAGCAGTCGGTTCGACAGGGATCACGACGAGCAGTACTTC.